This T cell receptor beta chain is from a study of cytomegalovirus exposure and HLA in healthy donors. Whole-study results and caveats: Later on, an analysis tied some 17,000 TCR beta sequences to HLA alleles at 0.05 false discovery rate. Analyses of presence/absence relied on an assumption of roughly uniform sequencing depth across donors. Reports indicated that the classifier achieved high specificity and sensitivity in diagnosing cytomegalovirus status.

PCR employed 60 Vbeta and 13 Jbeta primers. Measured with immunoSEQ multiplex PCR; TCRdb has only the in-frame clones, and not every one. In the table there are about 130,000 clones, over 70% of which are singletons. Comments on this clone: Its antigen is still unknown.

The source of this sequence is a female donor in good health and CMV-seronegative. Input material: PBMCs.

In nucleotides, the CDR3 is TGTGCCAGCAGCCCGAGCGGGATTAGCACAGATACGCAGTATTTT. Protein product: CASSPSGISTDTQYF. The V call is TRBV11-3, the J call TRBJ2-3; TRBD2 aligns across 7 bases. The V segment lost 5 bases and the J segment 0 bases; nucleotides outside the gene matches: 5. The CDR3 covers 15 residues. Germline assignment: CDR1 SGHNT and CDR2 YENEEA.